This T cell receptor (beta chain) was recovered during a study of CD8+ T cells in alopecia areata. Looking at the study overall: Patients received oral tofacitinib, 5 to 10 mg twice daily, for moderate-to-severe alopecia areata. Whole-study findings and limits: TCR sharing across patients was less clear than in mice, possibly HLA-related.

The CDR3 has 18 amino acids. V lost 2 bases, J lost 2 bases, and 9 bases stayed unmatched. Once RNA had been extracted, it was reverse transcribed into cDNA to act as the sequencing template. Repertoires were generated with immunoSEQ multiplex PCR, while TCRdb's copy carries only in-frame clones and drops some. The data contain some 150,000 clones, 40% to 65% of them singletons. Peripheral blood and lesional scalp punch biopsies were taken from alopecia areata patients. Of note for this clone: What it recognizes is unknown.

The chain has TRBV23-1 and TRBJ2-2, with 9 bases lining up with TRBD1. TRBV23-1 is an ORF; its function is uncertain. Sequenced material: CD8+ T cells sorted from blood, taken at week 0. The receptor's source is a human donor with alopecia areata. CDR3 sequence: CASSQRNRGLRNTGELFF. The CDR3 nucleotides are TGCGCCAGCAGTCAACGGAACAGGGGGCTTCGTAACACCGGGGAGCTGTTTTTT.